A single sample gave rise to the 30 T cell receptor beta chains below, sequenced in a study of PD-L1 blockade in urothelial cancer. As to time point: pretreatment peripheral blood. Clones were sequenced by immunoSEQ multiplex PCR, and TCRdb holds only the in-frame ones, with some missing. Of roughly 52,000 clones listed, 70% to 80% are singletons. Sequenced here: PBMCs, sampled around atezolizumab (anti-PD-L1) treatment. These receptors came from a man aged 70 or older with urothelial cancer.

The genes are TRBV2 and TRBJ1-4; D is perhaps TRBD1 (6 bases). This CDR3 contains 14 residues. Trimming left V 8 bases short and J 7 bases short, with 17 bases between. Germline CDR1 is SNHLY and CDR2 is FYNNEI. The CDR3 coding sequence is TGTGCCAGCTCTGGGCAGGGGCTGAGTGAAAAACTGTTTTTT. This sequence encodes CASSGQGLSEKLFF.

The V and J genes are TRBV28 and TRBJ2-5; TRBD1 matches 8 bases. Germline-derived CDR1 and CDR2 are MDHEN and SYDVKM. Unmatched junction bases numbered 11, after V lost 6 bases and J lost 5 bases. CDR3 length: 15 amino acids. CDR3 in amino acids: CASRSTGGIKETQYF. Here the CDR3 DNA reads TGTGCCAGCAGATCAACAGGGGGTATTAAGGAGACCCAGTACTTC.

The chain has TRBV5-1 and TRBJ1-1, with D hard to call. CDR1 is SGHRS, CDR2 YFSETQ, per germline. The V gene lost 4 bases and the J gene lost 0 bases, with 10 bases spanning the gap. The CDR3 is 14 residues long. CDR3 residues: CASSRGEMNTEAFF. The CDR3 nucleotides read TGCGCCAGCAGCCGGGGAGAAATGAACACTGAAGCTTTCTTT.

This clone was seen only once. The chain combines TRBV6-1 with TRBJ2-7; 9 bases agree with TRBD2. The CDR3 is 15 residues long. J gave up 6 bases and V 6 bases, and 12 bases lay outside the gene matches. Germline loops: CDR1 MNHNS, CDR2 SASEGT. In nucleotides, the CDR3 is TGTGCCAGCAGGTCCTCTAGCGGGGCTAAATTCGAGCAGTACTTC. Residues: CASRSSSGAKFEQYF.

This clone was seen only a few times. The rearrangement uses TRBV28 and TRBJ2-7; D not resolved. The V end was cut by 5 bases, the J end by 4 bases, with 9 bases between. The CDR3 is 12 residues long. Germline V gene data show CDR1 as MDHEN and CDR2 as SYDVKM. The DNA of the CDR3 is TGTGCCAGCAGTGACCTAGAGTACGAGCAGTACTTC. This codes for CASSDLEYEQYF.

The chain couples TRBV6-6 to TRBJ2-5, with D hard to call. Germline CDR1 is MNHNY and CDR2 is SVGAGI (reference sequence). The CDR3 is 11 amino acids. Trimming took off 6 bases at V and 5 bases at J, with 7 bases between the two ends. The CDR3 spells CASRTRETQYF. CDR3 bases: TGTGCCAGCAGGACGAGGGAGACCCAGTACTTC.

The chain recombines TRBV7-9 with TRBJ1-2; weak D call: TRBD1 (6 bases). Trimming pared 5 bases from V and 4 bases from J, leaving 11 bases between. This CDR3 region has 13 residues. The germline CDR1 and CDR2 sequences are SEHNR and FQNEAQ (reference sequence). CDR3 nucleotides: TGTGCCAGCAGCACACAGGGAGCCTATGGCTACACCTTC. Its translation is CASSTQGAYGYTF.

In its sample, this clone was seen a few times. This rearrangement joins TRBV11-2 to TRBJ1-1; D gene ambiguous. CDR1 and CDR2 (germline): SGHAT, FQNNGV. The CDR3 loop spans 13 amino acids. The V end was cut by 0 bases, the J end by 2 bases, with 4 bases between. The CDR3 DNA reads TGTGCCAGCAGCTTAGACTCTAACACTGAAGCTTTCTTT. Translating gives CASSLDSNTEAFF.

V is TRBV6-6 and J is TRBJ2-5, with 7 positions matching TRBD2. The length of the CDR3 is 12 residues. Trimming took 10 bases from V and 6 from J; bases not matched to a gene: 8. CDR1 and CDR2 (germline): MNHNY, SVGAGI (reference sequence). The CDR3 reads CATGTTEKTQYF. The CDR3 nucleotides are TGTGCCACGGGGACTACCGAGAAGACCCAGTACTTC.

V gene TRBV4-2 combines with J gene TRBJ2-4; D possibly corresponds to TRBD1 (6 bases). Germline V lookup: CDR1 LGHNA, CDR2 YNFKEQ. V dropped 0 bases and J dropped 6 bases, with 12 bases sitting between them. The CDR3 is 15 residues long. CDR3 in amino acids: CASSQDFRGGNIQYF. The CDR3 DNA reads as TGTGCCAGCAGCCAAGATTTCAGGGGTGGAAACATTCAGTACTTC.

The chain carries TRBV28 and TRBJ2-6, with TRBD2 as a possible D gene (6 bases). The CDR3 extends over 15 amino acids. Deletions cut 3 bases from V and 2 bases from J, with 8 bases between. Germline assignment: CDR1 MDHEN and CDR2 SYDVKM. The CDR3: CASSLEGAGANVLTF. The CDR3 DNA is TGTGCCAGCAGTTTGGAGGGAGCTGGGGCCAACGTCCTGACTTTC.

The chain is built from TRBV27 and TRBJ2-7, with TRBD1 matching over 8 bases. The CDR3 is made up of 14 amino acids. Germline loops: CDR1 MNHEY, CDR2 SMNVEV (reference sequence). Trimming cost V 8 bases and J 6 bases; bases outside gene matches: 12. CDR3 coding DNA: TGTGCCAGCTCCTGGACAGGGCCCCTCTCCGAGCAGTACTTC. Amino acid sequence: CASSWTGPLSEQYF.

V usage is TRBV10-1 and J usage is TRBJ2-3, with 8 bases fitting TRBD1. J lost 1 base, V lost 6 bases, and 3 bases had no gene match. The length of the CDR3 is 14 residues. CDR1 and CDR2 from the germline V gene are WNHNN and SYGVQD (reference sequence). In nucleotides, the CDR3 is TGCGCCAGCAGCGAGACAGGGGGCACAGATACGCAGTATTTT. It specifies CASSETGGTDTQYF.

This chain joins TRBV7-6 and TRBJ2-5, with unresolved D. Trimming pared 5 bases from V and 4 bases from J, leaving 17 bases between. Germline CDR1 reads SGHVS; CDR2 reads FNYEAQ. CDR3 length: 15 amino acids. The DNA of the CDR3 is TGTGCCAGCAGCCAACAACAAGCCCCGGGAGAGACCCAGTACTTC. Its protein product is CASSQQQAPGETQYF.

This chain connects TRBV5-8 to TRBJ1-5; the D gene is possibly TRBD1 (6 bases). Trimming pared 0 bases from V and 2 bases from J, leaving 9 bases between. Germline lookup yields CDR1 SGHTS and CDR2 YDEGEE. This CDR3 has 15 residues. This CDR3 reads CASSLAAGGNQPQHF. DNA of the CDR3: TGTGCCAGCAGCTTGGCGGCAGGGGGCAATCAGCCCCAGCATTTT. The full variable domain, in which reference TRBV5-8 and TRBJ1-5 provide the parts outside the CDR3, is EAGVTQSPTHLIKTRGQQATLRCSPISGHTSVYWYQQALGLGLQFLLWYDEGEERNRGNFPPRFSGRQFPNYSSELNVNALELEDSALYLCASSLAAGGNQPQHFGDGTRLSIL.

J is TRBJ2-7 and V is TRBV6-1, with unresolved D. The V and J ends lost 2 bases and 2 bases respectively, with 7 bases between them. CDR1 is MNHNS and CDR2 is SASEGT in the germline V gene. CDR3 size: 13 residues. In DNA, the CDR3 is TGTGCCAGCAGTGAACGGTTAGCCTACGAGCAGTACTTC. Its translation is CASSERLAYEQYF.

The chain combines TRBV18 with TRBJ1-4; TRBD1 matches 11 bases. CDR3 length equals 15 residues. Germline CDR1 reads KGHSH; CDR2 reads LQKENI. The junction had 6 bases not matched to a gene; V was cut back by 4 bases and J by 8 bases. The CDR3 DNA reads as TGTGCCAGCTCACGCGGACAGGGGGCAGGGGAAAAACTGTTTTTT. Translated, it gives CASSRGQGAGEKLFF. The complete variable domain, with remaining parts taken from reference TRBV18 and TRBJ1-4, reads NAGVMQNPRHLVRRRGQEARLRCSPMKGHSHVYWYRQLPEEGLKFMVYLQKENIIDESGMPKERFSAEFPKEGPSILRIQQVVRGDSAAYFCASSRGQGAGEKLFFGSGTQLSVL.

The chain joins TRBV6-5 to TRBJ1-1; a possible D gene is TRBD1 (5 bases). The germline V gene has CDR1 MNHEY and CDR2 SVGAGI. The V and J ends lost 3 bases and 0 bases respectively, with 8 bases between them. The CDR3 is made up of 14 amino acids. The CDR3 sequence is CASSYQGMNTEAFF. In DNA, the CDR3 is TGTGCCAGCAGTTATCAGGGTATGAACACTGAAGCTTTCTTT.

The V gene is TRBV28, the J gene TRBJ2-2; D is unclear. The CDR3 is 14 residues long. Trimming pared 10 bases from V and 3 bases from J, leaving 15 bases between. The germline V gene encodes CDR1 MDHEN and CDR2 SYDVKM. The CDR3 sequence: CATRWRRDTGELFF. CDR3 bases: TGTGCCACCCGGTGGCGACGGGACACCGGGGAGCTGTTTTTT.

CDR3 nucleotides: TGTGCCAGCAGCGCCCGACAGGGTAACACTGAAGCTTTCTTT. Its translation is CASSARQGNTEAFF. V and J are TRBV9 and TRBJ1-1, with TRBD1 identical over 7 bases. Germline assignment: CDR1 SGDLS and CDR2 YYNGEE. With V trimmed by 3 bases and J by 2 bases, 4 bases remained unmatched. This CDR3 has 14 amino acids.

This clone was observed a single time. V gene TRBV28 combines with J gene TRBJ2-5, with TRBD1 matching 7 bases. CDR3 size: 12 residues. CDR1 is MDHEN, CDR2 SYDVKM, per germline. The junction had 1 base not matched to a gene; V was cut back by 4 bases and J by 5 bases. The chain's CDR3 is CASSWGQETQYF. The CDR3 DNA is TGTGCCAGCAGTTGGGGACAGGAGACCCAGTACTTC.

The CDR3 DNA is TGTGCCAGCAGCCCCCATGACAGGGGAACCTACAATGAGCAGTTCTTC. It encodes CASSPHDRGTYNEQFF. The J gene is TRBJ2-1, the V gene TRBV7-6; 8 positions agree with TRBD1. The V gene end was trimmed by 5 bases and the J gene end by 2 bases; junction bases not matched to a gene: 8. The CDR3 length is 16 residues. Per germline, CDR1 SGHVS and CDR2 FNYEAQ.

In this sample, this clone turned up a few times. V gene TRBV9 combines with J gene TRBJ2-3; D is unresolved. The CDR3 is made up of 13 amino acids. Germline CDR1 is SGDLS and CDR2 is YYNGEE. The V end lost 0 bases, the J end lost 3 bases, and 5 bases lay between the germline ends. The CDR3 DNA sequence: TGTGCCAGCAGCGTAGCTCGGACAGATACGCAGTATTTT. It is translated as CASSVARTDTQYF.

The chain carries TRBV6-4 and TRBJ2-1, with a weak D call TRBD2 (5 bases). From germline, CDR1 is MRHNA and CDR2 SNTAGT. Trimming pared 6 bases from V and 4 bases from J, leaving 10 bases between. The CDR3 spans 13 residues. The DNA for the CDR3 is TGTGCCAGCAGCCCGGACTTTTACAATGAGCAGTTCTTC. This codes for CASSPDFYNEQFF.

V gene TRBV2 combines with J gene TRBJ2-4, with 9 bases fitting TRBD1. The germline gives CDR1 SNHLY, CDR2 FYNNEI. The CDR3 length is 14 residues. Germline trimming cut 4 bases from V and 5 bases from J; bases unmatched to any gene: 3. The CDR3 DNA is TGTGCCAGCAGTGCCCGGACAGGGGAAAACATTCAGTACTTC. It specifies CASSARTGENIQYF.

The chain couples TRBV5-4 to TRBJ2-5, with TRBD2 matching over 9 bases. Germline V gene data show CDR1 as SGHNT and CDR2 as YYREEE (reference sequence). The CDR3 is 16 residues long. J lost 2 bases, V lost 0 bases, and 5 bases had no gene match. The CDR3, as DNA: TGTGCCAGCAGCTTGGGCATTAGCGGGAGACAAGAGACCCAGTACTTC. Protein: CASSLGISGRQETQYF.

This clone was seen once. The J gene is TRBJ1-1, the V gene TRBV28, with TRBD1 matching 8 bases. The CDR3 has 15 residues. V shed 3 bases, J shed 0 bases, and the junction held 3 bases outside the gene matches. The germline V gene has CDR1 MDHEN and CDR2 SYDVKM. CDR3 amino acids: CASSFTGGMNTEAFF. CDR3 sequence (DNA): TGTGCCAGCAGTTTCACAGGGGGTATGAACACTGAAGCTTTCTTT.

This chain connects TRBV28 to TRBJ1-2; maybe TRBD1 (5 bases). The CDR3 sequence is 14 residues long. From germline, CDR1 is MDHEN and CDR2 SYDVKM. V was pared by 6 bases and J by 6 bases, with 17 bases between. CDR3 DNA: TGTGCCAGCAGCTCTTCAGGGATTAATAATGGCTACACCTTC. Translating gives CASSSSGINNGYTF.

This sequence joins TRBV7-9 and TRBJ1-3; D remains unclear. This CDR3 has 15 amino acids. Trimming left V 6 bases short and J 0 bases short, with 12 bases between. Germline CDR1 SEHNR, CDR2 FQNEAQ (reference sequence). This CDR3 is CASRPGLSSGNTIYF. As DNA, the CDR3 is TGTGCCAGCAGACCAGGACTGAGCTCTGGAAACACCATATATTTT.

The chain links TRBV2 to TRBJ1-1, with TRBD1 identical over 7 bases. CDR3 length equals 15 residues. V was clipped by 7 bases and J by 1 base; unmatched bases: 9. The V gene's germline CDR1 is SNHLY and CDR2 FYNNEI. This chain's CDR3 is CASKRFGTENTEAFF. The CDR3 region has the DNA TGTGCCAGCAAACGTTTCGGGACAGAGAACACTGAAGCTTTCTTT.